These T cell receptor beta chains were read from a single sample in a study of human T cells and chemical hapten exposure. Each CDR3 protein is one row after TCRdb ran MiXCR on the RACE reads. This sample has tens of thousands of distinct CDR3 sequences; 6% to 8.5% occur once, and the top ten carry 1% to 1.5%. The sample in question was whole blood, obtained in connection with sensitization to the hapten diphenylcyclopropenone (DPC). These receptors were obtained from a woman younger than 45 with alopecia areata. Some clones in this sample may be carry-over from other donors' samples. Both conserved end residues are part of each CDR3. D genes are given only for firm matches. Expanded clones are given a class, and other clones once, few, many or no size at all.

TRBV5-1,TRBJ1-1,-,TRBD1,TGCGCCAGCAGCTTGTTTACCTCCGGGACAGGGAATGAAGCTTTCTTT,CASSLFTSGTGNEAFF
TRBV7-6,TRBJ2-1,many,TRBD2,TGTGCCAGCAGCTTAGTACCGCCCCAACTAGCGGGGGGGCGCGATGAGCAGTTCTTC,CASSLVPPQLAGGRDEQFF
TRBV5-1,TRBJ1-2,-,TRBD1,TGCGCCAGCAGCTCCCTAACAGGGGGCAGCTATGGCTACACCTTC,CASSSLTGGSYGYTF
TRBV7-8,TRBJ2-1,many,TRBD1,TGTGCCAGCAGACCCGACAGGGGTAGCTACAATGAGCAGTTCTTC,CASRPDRGSYNEQFF
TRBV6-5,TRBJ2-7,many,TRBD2,TGTGCCAGCACTGCGGGGGAGGGGTCCTACGAGCAGTACTTC,CASTAGEGSYEQYF
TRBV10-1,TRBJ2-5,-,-,TGCGCCAGCAGTGATGTTTTCGGGGGGCATGAGACCCAGTACTTC,CASSDVFGGHETQYF
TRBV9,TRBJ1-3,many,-,TGTGCCAGCAGCGTAGGACGTTCTGGAAACACCATATATTTT,CASSVGRSGNTIYF
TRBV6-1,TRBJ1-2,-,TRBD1,TGTGCCAGCAGTGTGGGACAGGGGGCCGGAGGCTACACCTTC,CASSVGQGAGGYTF
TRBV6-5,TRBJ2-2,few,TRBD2,TGTGCCAGCAGCCGTGGGACTAGCGGGAGAAACACCGGGGAGCTGTTTTTT,CASSRGTSGRNTGELFF
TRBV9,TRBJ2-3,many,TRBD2,TGTGCCAGCAGCGTGCCCCAGACTAGCGGGGACACAGATACGCAGTATTTT,CASSVPQTSGDTDTQYF
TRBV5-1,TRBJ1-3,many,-,TGCGCCAGCAGCATGGAGGGAAACACCATATATTTT,CASSMEGNTIYF
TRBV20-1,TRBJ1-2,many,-,TGCAGTGCTAGAGATCGTCTAGGAACAGGACGCTCGGACTATGGCTACACCTTC,CSARDRLGTGRSDYGYTF
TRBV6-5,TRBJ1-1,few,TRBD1,TGTGCCAGCAGCCCGACAGGGATAGTGAACACTGAAGCTTTCTTT,CASSPTGIVNTEAFF
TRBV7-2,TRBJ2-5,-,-,TGTGCCAGCAGCGTCAACGGGGACCAAGAGACCCAGTACTTC,CASSVNGDQETQYF
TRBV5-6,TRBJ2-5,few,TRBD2,TGTGCCAGCAGCTTCACCGGGACTAGCGCAAAGACCCAGTACTTC,CASSFTGTSAKTQYF
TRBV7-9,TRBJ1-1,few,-,TGTGCCAGCAGCTTAGCGATCGGGGCCGACACTGAAGCTTTCTTT,CASSLAIGADTEAFF
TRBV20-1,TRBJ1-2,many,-,TGCAGTGCTAGAGTCCCAGGAGGGGGACGGGATGGCTACACCTTC,CSARVPGGGRDGYTF
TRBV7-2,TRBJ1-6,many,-,TGTGCCAGCAGCCCCGGGACTCACTCACCCCTCCACTTT,CASSPGTHSPLHF
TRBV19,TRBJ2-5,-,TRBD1,TGTGCCAGTGGCGACAGGGTGGAGGAGACCCAGTACTTC,CASGDRVEETQYF
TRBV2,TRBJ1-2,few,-,TGTGCCAGCAGTTCCATAATGGAGAGTGAGGGATCATATGGCTACACCTTC,CASSSIMESEGSYGYTF
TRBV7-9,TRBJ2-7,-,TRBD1,TGTGCCAGCAGCATCCGGGACAGGGCCTCCTCTACAAAGCAGTACTTC,CASSIRDRASSTKQYF
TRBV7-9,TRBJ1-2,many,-,TGTGCCAGCAGCTTAGTAAGCAGTAACTATGGCTACACCTTC,CASSLVSSNYGYTF
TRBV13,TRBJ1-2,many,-,TGTGCCAGCAGCCCCTCGCCCGGTCAGAATGGCTACACCTTC,CASSPSPGQNGYTF
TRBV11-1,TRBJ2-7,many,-,TGTGCCAGCAGCTTAGTTCCCTCATACGAGCAGTACTTC,CASSLVPSYEQYF
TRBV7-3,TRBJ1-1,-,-,TGTGCCAGCAGCTTTAGTAGCGGCACTGAAGCTTTCTTT,CASSFSSGTEAFF
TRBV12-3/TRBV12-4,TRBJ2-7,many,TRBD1,TGTGCCAGCAGTCCTCGGGTCGAGGGACAGAACTACGAGCAGTACTTC,CASSPRVEGQNYEQYF
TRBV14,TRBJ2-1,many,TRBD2,TGTGCCAGCAGCCAAGCAGACGGGGGGGCTTCCTACAATGAGCAGTTCTTC,CASSQADGGASYNEQFF
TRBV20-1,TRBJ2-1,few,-,TGCAGTGCTAGAGATAGTACGGCGGAGCAGTTCTTC,CSARDSTAEQFF
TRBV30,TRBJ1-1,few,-,TGTGCCTGGAGCCCCCCACAAGGCTTGAACACTGAAGCTTTCTTT,CAWSPPQGLNTEAFF
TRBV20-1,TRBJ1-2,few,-,TGCAGTGCAACCAGGGACACCTCAATCTATGGCTACACCTTC,CSATRDTSIYGYTF
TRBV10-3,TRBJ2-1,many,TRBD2,TGTGCCATCAGCCTGAGCGGGGACGGCCACAATGAGCAGTTCTTC,CAISLSGDGHNEQFF
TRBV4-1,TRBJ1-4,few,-,TGCGCCAGCAGCCAAGATGGAAGTCTCGTAGAGTGGCTGTTTTTT,CASSQDGSLVEWLFF
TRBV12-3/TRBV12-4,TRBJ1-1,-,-,TGTGCCAGCAGTTTCCAGGGGCCGGGGACTGAAGCTTTCTTT,CASSFQGPGTEAFF
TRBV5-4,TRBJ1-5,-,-,TGTGCCAGCAGCTTAAGAGCAGGGGTTTGGGTAAATCAGCCCCAGCATTTT,CASSLRAGVWVNQPQHF
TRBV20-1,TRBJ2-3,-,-,TGCAGTGCTAGAGGAGCCCGGGCCAACTACGATACGCAGTATTTT,CSARGARANYDTQYF
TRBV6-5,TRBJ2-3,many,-,TGTGCCAGCAGTTACAGGCCTGGCACAGATACGCAGTATTTT,CASSYRPGTDTQYF
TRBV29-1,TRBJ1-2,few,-,TGCAGCGTTGTGTACCGGGGAATGGATGGCTACACCTTC,CSVVYRGMDGYTF
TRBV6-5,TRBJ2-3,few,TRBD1,TGTGCCAGCACCACAGGGGGAAGCACAGATACGCAGTATTTT,CASTTGGSTDTQYF
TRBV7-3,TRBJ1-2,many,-,TGTGCCAGCAGCCCAACCGGGACCGCCCTCGCCGCTGCTAACTATGGCTACACCTTC,CASSPTGTALAAANYGYTF
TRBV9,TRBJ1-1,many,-,TGTGCCTCCCGGGGGTCGGGCACTGAAGCTTTCTTT,CASRGSGTEAFF
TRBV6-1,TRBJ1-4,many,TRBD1,TGTGCCAGCAGTAAGGACAGGGGGCAGGAAAAACTGTTTTTT,CASSKDRGQEKLFF
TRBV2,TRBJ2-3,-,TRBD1,TGTGCCAGCAGTTCGGACAGGTCTACAGATACGCAGTATTTT,CASSSDRSTDTQYF
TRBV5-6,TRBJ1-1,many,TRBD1,TGTGCCAGCAGCCGGGACAGGGCGAACACTGAAGCTTTCTTT,CASSRDRANTEAFF
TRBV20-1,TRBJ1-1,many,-,TGCAGTGCTAGAGAACCAAAGGGGATGAACACTGAAGCTTTCTTT,CSAREPKGMNTEAFF
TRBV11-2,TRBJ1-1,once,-,TGTGCCAGCAGCTTAGGCTACAGGGAGATGAACACTGAAGCTTTCTTT,CASSLGYREMNTEAFF
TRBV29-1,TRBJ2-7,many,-,TGCAGCGTACGGACGGGAAGAGGGGAGCAGTACTTC,CSVRTGRGEQYF